The clone carrying this T cell receptor (beta chain) was observed many times. This specimen comes from a study of T-cell reconstitution after alpha-beta-depleted transplantation in children. Using unique molecular identifiers, the investigators prepared the TCRbeta library. TCRdb called the PCR reads again in MiXCR, with one record for every CDR3 protein. The table shows about 110,000 distinct CDR3 sequences, with around 6.4% occurring only once. Here the sequenced sample was PBMCs, mostly from graft donor cells, taken 360 days after TCRalphabeta/CD19-depleted stem cell transplant. This receptor was taken from a male patient aged 2-9 years who had a stem cell transplant for acute lymphoblastic leukemia, so the T cells may come from the graft donor.

DNA for the CDR3: TGTGCCATCAGTGAGCGGGGGGGCCGAGACATTCAGTACTTC. It encodes CAISERGGRDIQYF. This chain links TRBV10-3 with TRBJ2-4, with 8 bases lining up with TRBD2. J was trimmed by 8 bases and V by 2 bases; bases with no gene match: 5. Germline CDR1 reads ENHRY; CDR2 reads SYGVKD. CDR3 length: 14 amino acids.